The 23 T cell receptor beta chains reported below all come from one sample, sequenced in a study of cytomegalovirus exposure and HLA in healthy donors. With 60 Vbeta and 13 Jbeta primers, the PCR was carried out. TCRdb keeps only in-frame clones here, not all; method: immunoSEQ multiplex PCR. The sample carries over 100,000 clones, around 10% recorded once. Sequencing was carried out using PBMCs. The receptors derive from a man aged 35 to 55 in good health and CMV-seropositive.

The rearrangement links TRBV27 to TRBJ2-7; 8 nucleotides match TRBD2. The CDR3 is made up of 15 amino acids. Germline loops: CDR1 MNHEY, CDR2 SMNVEV (reference sequence). V lost 6 bases to trimming and J lost 2 bases; unmatched junction nucleotides: 9. In DNA, the CDR3 is TGTGCCAGCAGCCCAACGACTAGCGTAACCTACGAGCAGTACTTC. Translating gives CASSPTTSVTYEQYF.

V gene TRBV7-6 combines with J gene TRBJ2-5; 7 bases match TRBD2. Germline V gives CDR1 SGHVS, CDR2 FNYEAQ. V shed 1 base, J shed 5 bases, and the junction held 7 bases outside the gene matches. There are 15 residues in the CDR3. The CDR3 region is CASSLVAGVKETQYF. The CDR3 DNA reads TGTGCCAGCAGCTTAGTTGCGGGAGTCAAGGAGACCCAGTACTTC.

The CDR3 is CASSEIGGQADTQYF. The DNA of the CDR3 is TGTGCCAGCAGTGAAATAGGAGGGCAAGCAGATACGCAGTATTTT. This chain uses TRBV25-1 with TRBJ2-3; D is possibly TRBD2 (6 bases). The CDR3 loop spans 15 amino acids. Between the trimmed V and J ends, which lost 2 bases and 4 bases, there was a span of 13 bases. CDR1 is MGHDK and CDR2 is SYGVNS in the germline V gene.

This clone came up a few times. The chain couples TRBV2 to TRBJ2-2; unclear D gene. This CDR3 is built from 15 residues. V was trimmed by 5 bases and J by 0 bases, leaving 10 bases between them. CDR1 is SNHLY, CDR2 FYNNEI, per germline. This CDR3 is CASSLNLPNTGELFF. The CDR3, as DNA: TGTGCCAGCAGTCTTAACCTACCGAACACCGGGGAGCTGTTTTTT.

This sequence joins TRBV11-3 and TRBJ2-5; 9 nucleotides align to TRBD2. The CDR3 contains 16 residues. Looked up from germline, CDR1 is SGHNT and CDR2 is YENEEA. Trimming cost V 5 bases and J 4 bases; bases outside gene matches: 11. The CDR3 nucleotides are TGTGCCAGCAGCCCCGGGATAGCGGGAGTGATAGAGACCCAGTACTTC. This sequence encodes CASSPGIAGVIETQYF.

This chain connects TRBV28 to TRBJ1-5; D unclear. Per the germline V gene, CDR1 is MDHEN and CDR2 is SYDVKM. The CDR3 extends over 11 amino acids. The germline V and J ends were trimmed by 3 bases and 11 bases, with 8 bases remaining between them. CDR3 coding DNA: TGTGCCAGCAGTTTCTCTCGGTCCCAGCATTTT. Amino acid sequence: CASSFSRSQHF.

This clone was picked up a small number of times. J is TRBJ2-7 and V is TRBV13; D is ambiguous. In germline, CDR1 is PRHDT, CDR2 FYEKMQ (reference sequence). V lost 1 base, J lost 5 bases, and 9 bases lay in between. The CDR3 extends over 13 amino acids. CDR3 sequence reads: CASSLVSRDEQYF. CDR3 sequence (DNA): TGTGCCAGCAGCTTAGTGAGTCGGGACGAGCAGTACTTC.

This clone showed up just a few times. V usage is TRBV5-1 and J usage is TRBJ2-1; 7 positions match TRBD2. The CDR3 covers 15 residues. Germline assignment: CDR1 SGHRS and CDR2 YFSETQ. V lost 2 bases to trimming and J lost 8 bases; unmatched junction nucleotides: 10. CDR3 in amino acids: CASSFQASGWDEQFF. The CDR3 region has the DNA TGCGCCAGCAGCTTTCAGGCTAGCGGCTGGGATGAGCAGTTCTTC.

J is TRBJ1-2 and V is TRBV6-1; D might be TRBD1 (6 bases). This CDR3 contains 14 residues. Per the germline V gene, CDR1 is MNHNS and CDR2 is SASEGT. V shed 1 base and J shed 6 bases, with 12 bases lying between them. The CDR3 bases are TGTGCCAGCAGTGAAGACGGGACACCTGATGGCTACACCTTC. Protein: CASSEDGTPDGYTF.

This sequence joins TRBV19 and TRBJ1-5; 8 bases map to TRBD1. Germline V CDR1 and CDR2: LNHDA, SQIVND (reference sequence). With 5 bases clipped from V and 2 bases from J, the junction kept 2 bases outside the gene matches. The CDR3 has 14 amino acids. CDR3 residues: CASSPTGGNQPQHF. CDR3 nucleotides: TGTGCCAGTAGTCCGACAGGGGGCAATCAGCCCCAGCATTTT.

The rearrangement links TRBV19 to TRBJ2-7; the match to TRBD2 covers 7 bases. V lost 10 bases, J lost 3 bases, and 6 bases stayed unmatched. This CDR3 contains 12 residues. Germline V lookup: CDR1 LNHDA, CDR2 SQIVND (reference sequence). CDR3 in DNA: TGTGCCACTGGGGACTACCTCTACGAGCAGTACTTC. It codes for CATGDYLYEQYF.

The V and J genes are TRBV7-8 and TRBJ1-4, with 11 bases lining up with TRBD1. In germline, CDR1 is SGHVS, CDR2 FQNEAQ. V was clipped by 6 bases and J by 5 bases; unmatched bases: 2. CDR3 length: 14 residues. The chain's CDR3 is CASRDRGRNEKLFF. DNA of the CDR3: TGTGCCAGCAGGGACAGGGGGCGGAATGAAAAACTGTTTTTT. Supplemented by reference TRBV7-8 and TRBJ1-4, the full variable domain reads GAGVSQSPRYKVAKRGQDVALRCDPISGHVSLFWYQQALGQGPEFLTYFQNEAQLDKSGLPSDRFFAERPEGSVSTLKIQRTQQEDSAVYLCASRDRGRNEKLFFGSGTQLSVL.

The genes are TRBV6-5 and TRBJ1-5; no firm D call. V lost 6 bases and J 4 bases, leaving 16 bases between the germline ends. Germline CDR1 MNHEY, CDR2 SVGAGI. The CDR3 has 15 residues. Here the CDR3 DNA reads TGTGCCAGCAGGTCCATTGGGCGCAGGAATCAGCCCCAGCATTTT. Translation: CASRSIGRRNQPQHF.

This clone has a handful of counts. The V and J genes are TRBV21-1 and TRBJ2-3; TRBD1 is taken as the D call from the table, unchecked against the DNA. TRBV21-1 is classified as a pseudogene. The CDR3 covers 16 residues. As DNA, the CDR3 is TGTGCCAGCAGCTTCCCCGGGGACAGGGAGACAGATACGCAGTATTTT. Translation: CASSFPGDRETDTQYF.

The sample holds a few counts of this clone. The chain joins TRBV5-1 to TRBJ1-1; possible D gene TRBD1, 5 bases. V was cut by 5 bases and J by 1 base, with 9 bases left in between. The CDR3 is made up of 13 amino acids. Germline CDR1 is SGHRS and CDR2 is YFSETQ. Here the CDR3 DNA reads TGCGCCAGCAGTCCGGACAAGAACACTGAAGCTTTCTTT. This gives the protein CASSPDKNTEAFF.

The chain recombines TRBV4-1 with TRBJ2-1; a possible D gene is TRBD1 (5 bases). CDR1 and CDR2 from the germline V gene are MGHRA and YSYEKL. This CDR3 comprises 12 residues. V was trimmed by 1 base and J by 9 bases, leaving 7 bases between them. The CDR3 nucleotides are TGCGCCAGCAGCCAAGTCCAGGGTGAGCAGTTCTTC. This gives the protein CASSQVQGEQFF.

The chain combines TRBV9 with TRBJ2-7; TRBD2 might be the D (6 bases). V was trimmed by 2 bases and J by 1 base, leaving 10 bases between them. Germline V gene data show CDR1 as SGDLS and CDR2 as YYNGEE. CDR3 size: 14 residues. The CDR3 DNA reads as TGTGCCAGCAGCGTCGAGGGACTTTCCTACGAGCAGTACTTC. This sequence encodes CASSVEGLSYEQYF. The entire variable domain, with the rest obtained from reference TRBV9 and TRBJ2-7, is as follows: DSGVTQTPKHLITATGQRVTLRCSPRSGDLSVYWYQQSLDQGLQFLIQYYNGEERAKGNILERFSAQQFPDLHSELNLSSLELGDSALYFCASSVEGLSYEQYFGPGTRLTVT.

This clone was recorded a few times. V and J are TRBV5-1 and TRBJ2-1; a possible D gene is TRBD2 (6 bases). Germline values: CDR1 SGHRS, CDR2 YFSETQ. V lost 3 bases to trimming and J lost 5 bases, with 12 bases between them. This CDR3 has 14 residues. The DNA for the CDR3 is TGCGCCAGCAGCTGGTGGTCGGGGGACAATGAGCAGTTCTTC. The encoded protein is CASSWWSGDNEQFF.

The chain employs TRBV11-3 and TRBJ2-7, with 7 nucleotides matching TRBD2. The CDR3 extends over 14 amino acids. Per the germline V gene, CDR1 is SGHNT and CDR2 is YENEEA. V shed 5 bases, J shed 0 bases, and the junction held 4 bases outside the gene matches. CDR3: CASSQGLSSYEQYF. CDR3 nucleotide sequence: TGTGCCAGCAGCCAGGGACTATCCTCCTACGAGCAGTACTTC.

CDR3 nucleotides: TGTGCCAGCAGTTACCCAGGGTCTGACACCATATATTTT. Its translation: CASSYPGSDTIYF. This chain uses TRBV6-5 with TRBJ1-3; D perhaps matches TRBD1 (5 bases). V gave up 2 bases and J gave up 8 bases, with 10 bases separating them. Germline CDR1 reads MNHEY; CDR2 reads SVGAGI. The CDR3 is 13 amino acids.

Details on this clone: The same CDR3 also results from other DNA sequences found in this sample. V usage is TRBV27 and J usage is TRBJ2-7; tentatively, D is TRBD1 (8 bases). The CDR3 length is 14 residues. In germline, CDR1 is MNHEY, CDR2 SMNVEV (reference sequence). Trimming took off 5 bases at V and 4 bases at J, with 15 bases between the two ends. This CDR3 reads CASSLGQGGYEQYF. CDR3 in DNA: TGTGCCAGCAGTCTTGGACAGGGAGGGTACGAGCAGTACTTC.

The sample holds a few counts of this clone. The V call is TRBV28, the J call TRBJ1-5; D ambiguous. This CDR3 is 16 amino acids long. The germline V gene has CDR1 MDHEN and CDR2 SYDVKM. V lost 10 bases and J 0 bases, leaving 19 bases between the germline ends. The DNA of the CDR3 is TGTGCCATCATGGCTCCGCGGGTTTATAGCAATCAGCCCCAGCATTTT. This sequence encodes CAIMAPRVYSNQPQHF.

The J gene is TRBJ2-2, the V gene TRBV6-5; D not resolved. The V gene lost 0 bases and the J gene lost 4 bases, with 3 bases spanning the gap. This CDR3 has 13 amino acids. In germline, CDR1 is MNHEY, CDR2 SVGAGI. The CDR3 DNA follows: TGTGCCAGCAGTTACTCGAGCACCGGGGAGCTGTTTTTT. Translation: CASSYSSTGELFF.